This T cell receptor (beta chain) was profiled in a study of neurological immune-mediated disorders. General study findings and limits: The absence of shared CDR3 amino acid sequences among expanded clones across subjects suggests private repertoires in all groups. When repertoires were grouped phylogenetically, those of 18 of 34 multiple sclerosis patients fell into one related-CDR3 cluster, a possible signature.

In germline, CDR1 is LNHDA, CDR2 SQIVND (reference sequence). This CDR3 has 14 amino acids. In the case of this clonotype: No antigen is known for it. A read error is possible here, since a much larger clone lies one base away.

The authors produced cDNA by 5'RACE using 10-nucleotide random UMIs. TCRdb processed the 5' RACE reads anew with MiXCR; each CDR3 protein has one entry. The data contain roughly 38,000 distinct CDR3 sequences, over 2% of them seen just once; the ten biggest clones take up 12%. The V and J genes are TRBV19 and TRBJ1-5; possibly TRBD1 for D (6 bases). The sequenced material came from PBMCs. The TCR was taken from a man aged 25 to 40 with multiple sclerosis. This CDR3 is CASSIRGADQHQHF. In DNA form, the CDR3 reads TGTGCCAGTAGTATTCGGGGGGCTGATCAGCACCAGCATTTT. The full variable domain, with the rest looked up from reference TRBV19 and TRBJ1-5, is DGGITQSPKYLFRKEGQNVTLSCEQNLNHDAMYWYRQDPGQGLRLIYYSQIVNDFQKGDIAEGYSVSREKKESFPLTVTSAQKNPTAFYLCASSIRGADQHQHFGDGTRLSIL.